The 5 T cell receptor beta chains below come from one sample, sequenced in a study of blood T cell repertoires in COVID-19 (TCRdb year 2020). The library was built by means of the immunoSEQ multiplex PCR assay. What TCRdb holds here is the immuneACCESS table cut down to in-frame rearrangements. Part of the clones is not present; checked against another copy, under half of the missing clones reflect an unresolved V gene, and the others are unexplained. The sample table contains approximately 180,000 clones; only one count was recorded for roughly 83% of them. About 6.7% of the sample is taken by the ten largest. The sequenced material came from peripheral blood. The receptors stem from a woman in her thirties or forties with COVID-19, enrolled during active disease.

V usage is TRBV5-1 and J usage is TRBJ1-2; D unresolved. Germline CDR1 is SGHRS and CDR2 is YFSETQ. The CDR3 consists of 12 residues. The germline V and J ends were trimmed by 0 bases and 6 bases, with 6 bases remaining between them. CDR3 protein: CASSLDTNGYTF. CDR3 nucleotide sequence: TGCGCCAGCAGCTTGGACACGAATGGCTACACCTTC.

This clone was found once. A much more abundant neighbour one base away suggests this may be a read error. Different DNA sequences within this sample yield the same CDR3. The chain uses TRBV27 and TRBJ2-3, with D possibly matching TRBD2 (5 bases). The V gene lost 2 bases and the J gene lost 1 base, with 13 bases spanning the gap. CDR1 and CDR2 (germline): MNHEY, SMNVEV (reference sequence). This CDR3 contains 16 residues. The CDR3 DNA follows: TGTGCCAGCAGTTTACGAGGGAAAAGGGGCACAGATACGCAGTATTTT. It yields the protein CASSLRGKRGTDTQYF.

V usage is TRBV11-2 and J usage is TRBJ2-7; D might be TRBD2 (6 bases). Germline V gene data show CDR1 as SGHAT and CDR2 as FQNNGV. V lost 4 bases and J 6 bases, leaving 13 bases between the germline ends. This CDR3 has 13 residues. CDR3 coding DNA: TGTGCCAGCAGCTGGGACTGGCGGGGCGAGCAGTACTTC. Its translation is CASSWDWRGEQYF.

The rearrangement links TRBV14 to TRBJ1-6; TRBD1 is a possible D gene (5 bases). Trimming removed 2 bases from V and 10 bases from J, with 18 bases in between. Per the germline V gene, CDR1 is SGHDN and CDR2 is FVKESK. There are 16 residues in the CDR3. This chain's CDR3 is CASSQKGTPGGSPLHF. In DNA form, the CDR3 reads TGTGCCAGCAGCCAAAAGGGGACGCCGGGAGGATCACCCCTCCACTTT.

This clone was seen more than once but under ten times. CDR3 DNA: TGTGCCAGCAGCTTAGATCGGGACTTAGGGTACGAGCAGTACTTC. The encoded protein is CASSLDRDLGYEQYF. V gene TRBV11-2 combines with J gene TRBJ2-7; a possible D gene is TRBD2 (6 bases). The CDR3 runs to 15 residues. Looked up from germline, CDR1 is SGHAT and CDR2 is FQNNGV. V shed 0 bases and J shed 4 bases, with 13 bases lying between them.